This is a list of T cell receptor beta chains from one sample in a study of beta chain features in type 1 diabetes. Libraries were prepared by immunoSEQ multiplex PCR; TCRdb keeps only in-frame clonotypes and omits some of them. The sample shows some 360,000 clones, around 19% of them seen only once. Sequencing was carried out using naive CD4+ T cells from blood. These receptor sequences come from a young woman in good health. CDR3s include the opening cysteine and the closing phenylalanine or tryptophan. A D gene is named only where the DNA matches it firmly. Size is stated for part of the rows, as once, few or many counts, or as a class when the clone is expanded.

V gene: TRBV10-3
clone size: -
J gene: TRBJ2-3
D gene: -
CDR3 protein: CATYSEQADTQYF
CDR3 DNA: TGTGCCACCTATTCCGAGCAGGCAGATACGCAGTATTTT

V gene: TRBV7-2
clone size: few
J gene: TRBJ2-5
D gene: -
CDR3 protein: CASSLDRVKETQYF
CDR3 DNA: TGTGCCAGCAGCTTAGATCGCGTTAAAGAGACCCAGTACTTC

V gene: TRBV27
clone size: -
J gene: TRBJ2-1
D gene: -
CDR3 protein: CASKTSYDEQFF
CDR3 DNA: TGTGCCAGCAAAACTAGCTACGATGAGCAGTTCTTC

V gene: TRBV5-5
clone size: -
J gene: TRBJ2-7
D gene: -
CDR3 protein: CASSLGDEQYF
CDR3 DNA: TGTGCCAGCAGTCTCGGGGACGAGCAGTACTTC

V gene: TRBV25-1
clone size: -
J gene: TRBJ2-3
D gene: TRBD2
CDR3 protein: CASSSAGGPDTQYF
CDR3 DNA: TGTGCCAGCAGTTCCGCGGGGGGCCCAGATACGCAGTATTTT

V gene: TRBV7-9
clone size: -
J gene: TRBJ2-7
D gene: -
CDR3 protein: CASSLDSSYEQYF
CDR3 DNA: TGTGCCAGCAGCTTGGACAGCTCCTACGAGCAGTACTTC

V gene: TRBV11-1
clone size: -
J gene: TRBJ1-1
D gene: TRBD1
CDR3 protein: CASSRQGGEAFF
CDR3 DNA: TGTGCCAGCAGCCGACAGGGGGGAGAAGCTTTCTTT

V gene: TRBV9
clone size: -
J gene: TRBJ1-2
D gene: -
CDR3 protein: CASSVLDSLGTYGYTF
CDR3 DNA: TGTGCCAGCAGCGTACTTGACAGCCTCGGTACCTATGGCTACACCTTC

V gene: TRBV29-1
clone size: few
J gene: TRBJ2-3
D gene: TRBD1
CDR3 protein: CSDRQGTPLITDTQYF
CDR3 DNA: TGCAGCGATAGACAGGGAACTCCCTTAATCACAGATACGCAGTATTTT

V gene: TRBV9
clone size: -
J gene: TRBJ1-5
D gene: -
CDR3 protein: CASSPEGSRGQPQHF
CDR3 DNA: TGTGCCAGCAGCCCCGAGGGTAGCCGTGGGCAGCCCCAGCATTTT

V gene: TRBV5-4
clone size: -
J gene: TRBJ1-1
D gene: -
CDR3 protein: CASSLPGWTEAFF
CDR3 DNA: TGTGCCAGCAGCTTGCCCGGTTGGACTGAAGCTTTCTTT

V gene: TRBV25-1
clone size: -
J gene: TRBJ1-2
D gene: TRBD1
CDR3 protein: CASRRQGERGYTF
CDR3 DNA: TGTGCCAGCAGACGACAGGGCGAGAGGGGCTACACCTTC

V gene: TRBV11-3
clone size: -
J gene: TRBJ2-6
D gene: TRBD2
CDR3 protein: CASSFSSGLSGANVLTF
CDR3 DNA: TGTGCCAGCAGCTTTTCTAGCGGACTCTCTGGGGCCAACGTCCTGACTTTC

V gene: TRBV29-1
clone size: -
J gene: TRBJ2-3
D gene: -
CDR3 protein: CSVEVGARGDTQYF
CDR3 DNA: TGCAGCGTTGAAGTGGGGGCGAGGGGTGATACGCAGTATTTT

V gene: TRBV5-1
clone size: few
J gene: TRBJ2-5
D gene: TRBD2
CDR3 protein: CASSLATPRTSGGETQYF
CDR3 DNA: TGCGCCAGCAGCTTGGCCACTCCTCGAACCTCCGGGGGGGAGACCCAGTACTTC

V gene: TRBV11-2
clone size: -
J gene: TRBJ1-1
D gene: TRBD1
CDR3 protein: CASSVSRDRDTEAFF
CDR3 DNA: TGTGCCAGCAGCGTATCCCGGGACAGGGACACTGAAGCTTTCTTT

V gene: TRBV6-6
clone size: -
J gene: TRBJ2-3
D gene: TRBD2
CDR3 protein: CASSYPTSGGADTQYF
CDR3 DNA: TGTGCCAGCAGTTACCCGACTAGCGGGGGGGCAGATACGCAGTATTTT

V gene: TRBV5-1
clone size: few
J gene: TRBJ1-1
D gene: -
CDR3 protein: CASSPTRGRVNTEAFF
CDR3 DNA: TGCGCCAGCAGCCCGACGCGGGGGCGGGTGAACACTGAAGCTTTCTTT

V gene: TRBV7-9
clone size: -
J gene: TRBJ2-7
D gene: TRBD2
CDR3 protein: CASSPSGGRASGPYEQYF
CDR3 DNA: TGTGCCAGCAGCCCTAGTGGGGGTAGGGCTAGCGGGCCCTACGAGCAGTACTTC

V gene: TRBV29-1
clone size: -
J gene: TRBJ2-3
D gene: -
CDR3 protein: CSLSGSDTQYF
CDR3 DNA: TGCAGCCTCTCAGGCTCAGATACGCAGTATTTT

V gene: TRBV6-1
clone size: -
J gene: TRBJ2-5
D gene: TRBD2
CDR3 protein: CASSEPTSGNLGTQYF
CDR3 DNA: TGTGCCAGCAGTGAACCGACTAGCGGGAACCTTGGGACCCAGTACTTC

V gene: TRBV19
clone size: -
J gene: TRBJ1-5
D gene: -
CDR3 protein: CASSITGYQPQHF
CDR3 DNA: TGTGCCAGTAGTATCACAGGCTATCAGCCCCAGCATTTT

V gene: TRBV19
clone size: few
J gene: TRBJ1-5
D gene: TRBD1
CDR3 protein: CASSGQAAQPQHF
CDR3 DNA: TGTGCCAGTAGCGGACAGGCGGCCCAGCCCCAGCATTTT

V gene: TRBV11-3
clone size: -
J gene: TRBJ2-1
D gene: -
CDR3 protein: CASSARHSANEQFF
CDR3 DNA: TGTGCCAGCAGCGCTAGGCATAGTGCCAATGAGCAGTTCTTC

V gene: TRBV7-2
clone size: -
J gene: TRBJ2-3
D gene: -
CDR3 protein: CASRRDLFTQYF
CDR3 DNA: TGTGCCAGCAGGAGAGACTTGTTTACGCAGTATTTT

V gene: TRBV7-2
clone size: -
J gene: TRBJ2-1
D gene: TRBD2
CDR3 protein: CASSLAGTSGYNEQFF
CDR3 DNA: TGTGCCAGCAGCTTAGCCGGGACTAGCGGTTACAATGAGCAGTTCTTC

V gene: TRBV9
clone size: -
J gene: TRBJ2-5
D gene: -
CDR3 protein: CASSYSTSQETQYF
CDR3 DNA: TGTGCCAGCAGCTACTCGACTTCGCAAGAGACCCAGTACTTC

V gene: TRBV30
clone size: -
J gene: TRBJ1-1
D gene: TRBD1
CDR3 protein: CAWSPGQLNTEAFF
CDR3 DNA: TGTGCCTGGAGTCCGGGACAGCTGAACACTGAAGCTTTCTTT

V gene: TRBV7-9
clone size: few
J gene: TRBJ2-1
D gene: -
CDR3 protein: CASSSRGSSYNEQFF
CDR3 DNA: TGTGCCAGCAGCTCCCGGGGGAGCTCCTACAATGAGCAGTTCTTC

V gene: TRBV6-6
clone size: few
J gene: TRBJ2-7
D gene: -
CDR3 protein: CASSSRVSRHEQYF
CDR3 DNA: TGTGCCAGCAGTAGTCGGGTGTCTCGCCACGAGCAGTACTTC

V gene: TRBV11-1
clone size: few
J gene: TRBJ2-7
D gene: TRBD1
CDR3 protein: CASSQDRVEQYF
CDR3 DNA: TGTGCCAGCAGCCAAGACAGGGTCGAGCAGTACTTC

V gene: TRBV7-2
clone size: few
J gene: TRBJ1-1
D gene: TRBD1
CDR3 protein: CASSLTGQGTEAFF
CDR3 DNA: TGTGCCAGCAGCTTGACAGGGCAGGGCACTGAAGCTTTCTTT